The clone carrying this T cell receptor beta chain was seen only a few times. Its specificity is unknown. The data derive from a study of CD8 T cells in ankylosing spondylitis. The CDR3 runs to 14 residues. Trimming cost V 1 base and J 2 bases, with 9 bases left between them. Germline CDR1 reads LGHDT; CDR2 reads YNNKEL (reference sequence). Generation of TCR beta libraries employed quantitative 5'-RACE incorporating molecular barcodes. TCRdb reanalysed the 5' RACE reads using MiXCR and keeps one entry per CDR3 protein. The data show 390,000 or so distinct CDR3 sequences, approximately 20% seen once. Study results and caveats: CD8+ cells made up the disease-linked clones, which were relatively rare in peripheral blood. Within ankylosing spondylitis blood, a TCR beta motif made up of roughly eight highly homologous variants appeared to be characteristic. Some of these motif variants have turned up before, in reports on reactive arthritis synovial fluid and blood. Disease-linked clones reportedly concentrated significantly in matched ankylosing spondylitis synovial fluid.

The rearrangement uses TRBV3-1 and TRBJ2-7; tentative D call: TRBD1 (5 bases). The source material was blood, either unsorted or a sorted T cell fraction (not recorded which). This TCR was recovered from a male donor with ankylosing spondylitis. CDR3 protein: CASSQGLGPYEQYF. CDR3 nucleotides: TGTGCCAGCAGCCAAGGGCTGGGGCCCTACGAGCAGTACTTC.